This entry describes one T cell receptor (beta chain). The V and J ends lost 6 bases and 4 bases respectively, with 12 bases between them. Germline V CDR1 and CDR2: MDHEN, SYDVKM. This CDR3 has 13 amino acids. The sample originates from a study of control samples from healthy donors and cancer patients. Assay used: immunoSEQ multiplex PCR; TCRdb lists only in-frame clones, some missing. The table includes around 150,000 clones, about 90% detected once. The chain couples TRBV28 to TRBJ1-2; D is unclear. This clonotype was sampled from a man younger than 45 in good health. Sequencing was performed on blood. CDR3 in DNA: TGTGCCAGCAGACCGACGGTTAGCTATGGCTACACCTTC. Protein product: CASRPTVSYGYTF.